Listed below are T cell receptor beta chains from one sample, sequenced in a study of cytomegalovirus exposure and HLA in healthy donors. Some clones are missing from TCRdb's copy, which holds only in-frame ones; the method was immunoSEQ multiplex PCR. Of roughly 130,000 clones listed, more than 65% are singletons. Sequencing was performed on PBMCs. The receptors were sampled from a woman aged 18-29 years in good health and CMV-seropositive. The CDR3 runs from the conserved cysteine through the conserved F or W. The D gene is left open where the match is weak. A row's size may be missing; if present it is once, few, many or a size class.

CDR3 DNA: TGTGCCAGCAGCTTAGTAACTATGGGACAACTACAAGAGACCCAGTACTTC
CDR3 protein: CASSLVTMGQLQETQYF
clone size: -
J gene: TRBJ2-5
D gene: -
V gene: TRBV11-3

CDR3 DNA: TGTGCTAGTGGTTTGGACGGGTGGGGGGGTTCCTACAATGAGCAGTTCTTC
CDR3 protein: CASGLDGWGGSYNEQFF
clone size: once
J gene: TRBJ2-1
D gene: TRBD2
V gene: TRBV12-5

CDR3 DNA: TGTGCCAGTAGTGTCCAGGGCGTTAGCACCGGGGAGCTGTTTTTT
CDR3 protein: CASSVQGVSTGELFF
clone size: -
J gene: TRBJ2-2
D gene: -
V gene: TRBV19

CDR3 DNA: TGTGCCAGTAGTATGGCTAGCGGGGGGGCCAATGAGCAGTTCTTC
CDR3 protein: CASSMASGGANEQFF
clone size: -
J gene: TRBJ2-1
D gene: TRBD2
V gene: TRBV19

CDR3 DNA: TGTGCCAGCAGTGGACAGGGTCAGGACACCATATATTTT
CDR3 protein: CASSGQGQDTIYF
clone size: -
J gene: TRBJ1-3
D gene: TRBD1
V gene: TRBV2

CDR3 DNA: TGTGCCAGCAGCAGCGCAGGGCCCAAAAACATTCAGTACTTC
CDR3 protein: CASSSAGPKNIQYF
clone size: once
J gene: TRBJ2-4
D gene: -
V gene: TRBV27

CDR3 DNA: TGTGCCAGTAGCCCAGGCCCAGGTTCGGACTATGGCTACACCTTC
CDR3 protein: CASSPGPGSDYGYTF
clone size: once
J gene: TRBJ1-2
D gene: -
V gene: TRBV19

CDR3 DNA: TGCGCCAGCAGCCAAGCCCAGACAGGGGAACACGAGCAGTACTTC
CDR3 protein: CASSQAQTGEHEQYF
clone size: -
J gene: TRBJ2-7
D gene: TRBD1
V gene: TRBV4-1

CDR3 DNA: TGTGCCAGCAGCACACCGAGGGTAACAGGGATGGAGACCCAGTACTTC
CDR3 protein: CASSTPRVTGMETQYF
clone size: -
J gene: TRBJ2-5
D gene: -
V gene: TRBV5-6

CDR3 DNA: TGTGCCAGCAGTTACGCGCAACCGAGCTCTGGGGCCAACGTCCTGACTTTC
CDR3 protein: CASSYAQPSSGANVLTF
clone size: -
J gene: TRBJ2-6
D gene: -
V gene: TRBV6-7

CDR3 DNA: TGTGCCAGCAGTGAAGGGGACAGGGGGCACACTGAAGCTTTCTTT
CDR3 protein: CASSEGDRGHTEAFF
clone size: -
J gene: TRBJ1-1
D gene: TRBD1
V gene: TRBV6-1

CDR3 DNA: TGTGCCAGTAGGCCCGGGGTCGACTATGGCTACACCTTC
CDR3 protein: CASRPGVDYGYTF
clone size: -
J gene: TRBJ1-2
D gene: -
V gene: TRBV19

CDR3 DNA: TGCAGCGCCGGGAATCTATACAATGAGCAGTTCTTC
CDR3 protein: CSAGNLYNEQFF
clone size: once
J gene: TRBJ2-1
D gene: -
V gene: TRBV29-1

CDR3 DNA: TGTGCCAGCAGCTTAGAGTACGTTCGGGGGTATGGCTACACCTTC
CDR3 protein: CASSLEYVRGYGYTF
clone size: -
J gene: TRBJ1-2
D gene: -
V gene: TRBV11-2

CDR3 DNA: TGTGCCAGCAGCTTAGAGTGGGGGGATGGCTACACCTTC
CDR3 protein: CASSLEWGDGYTF
clone size: -
J gene: TRBJ1-2
D gene: -
V gene: TRBV7-9

CDR3 DNA: TGTGCCAGCAGCCCGCCAGGAAACACTGAAGCTTTCTTT
CDR3 protein: CASSPPGNTEAFF
clone size: few
J gene: TRBJ1-1
D gene: -
V gene: TRBV7-6

CDR3 DNA: TGTGCCAGCAGTTTCGGCTCTAGCCCACGAGGTGAGCAGTTCTTC
CDR3 protein: CASSFGSSPRGEQFF
clone size: -
J gene: TRBJ2-1
D gene: -
V gene: TRBV27

CDR3 DNA: TGTGCCAGCTCCGATTGGACAGGGGGGATCTACACCTTC
CDR3 protein: CASSDWTGGIYTF
clone size: -
J gene: TRBJ1-2
D gene: TRBD1
V gene: TRBV5-5

CDR3 DNA: TGTGCCAGTAGTCGCGGTAGCCGCTATGGCTACACCTTC
CDR3 protein: CASSRGSRYGYTF
clone size: -
J gene: TRBJ1-2
D gene: -
V gene: TRBV19

CDR3 DNA: TGTGCCAGCAGCTTCTGGACAGGGGGCAGTAATTCACCCCTCCACTTT
CDR3 protein: CASSFWTGGSNSPLHF
clone size: -
J gene: TRBJ1-6
D gene: TRBD1
V gene: TRBV5-6

CDR3 DNA: TGCGCCAGCAGCCAAGAAGTGGGCAGGGAAGGCAATCAGCCCCAGCATTTT
CDR3 protein: CASSQEVGREGNQPQHF
clone size: -
J gene: TRBJ1-5
D gene: -
V gene: TRBV4-1

CDR3 DNA: TGTTCCAGCAGCTCCGCCGGGACAGGGGTGCAGTACTTC
CDR3 protein: CSSSSAGTGVQYF
clone size: once
J gene: TRBJ2-7
D gene: TRBD1
V gene: TRBV7-9

CDR3 DNA: TGTGCCATCAGTGTAGTCCCTCGGGGAGAGACCCAGTACTTC
CDR3 protein: CAISVVPRGETQYF
clone size: -
J gene: TRBJ2-5
D gene: -
V gene: TRBV10-3

CDR3 DNA: TGTGCCAGCAGTAGAACGGGGATTTCCTACGAGCAGTACTTC
CDR3 protein: CASSRTGISYEQYF
clone size: -
J gene: TRBJ2-7
D gene: -
V gene: TRBV6-5

CDR3 DNA: TGTGCCAGCAGCTTAGGGTCTAGCGGGGGTAATGAGCAGTTCTTC
CDR3 protein: CASSLGSSGGNEQFF
clone size: -
J gene: TRBJ2-1
D gene: TRBD2
V gene: TRBV7-8

CDR3 DNA: TGTGCCAGCAGATCCGGCGCGGGGGAAGAGACCCAGTACTTC
CDR3 protein: CASRSGAGEETQYF
clone size: -
J gene: TRBJ2-5
D gene: TRBD2
V gene: TRBV5-4

CDR3 DNA: TGTGCCAGCAGTTCAATACAGGGGGCGCGGGTGAACACTGAAGCTTTCTTT
CDR3 protein: CASSSIQGARVNTEAFF
clone size: once
J gene: TRBJ1-1
D gene: TRBD1
V gene: TRBV28

CDR3 DNA: TGCGCCAGCAGCCTCCTTGGCGGGGGGGTTCCTGAGCAGTTCTTC
CDR3 protein: CASSLLGGGVPEQFF
clone size: -
J gene: TRBJ2-1
D gene: TRBD2
V gene: TRBV5-1

CDR3 DNA: TGCGCCAGCAGCTTGGCCGCAGGGAGGGTTGGCGAGCAGTACTTC
CDR3 protein: CASSLAAGRVGEQYF
clone size: few
J gene: TRBJ2-7
D gene: TRBD2
V gene: TRBV5-1

CDR3 DNA: TGTGCCAGCTCTTTCGACAGGGACGGAAGTTACGAGCAGTACTTC
CDR3 protein: CASSFDRDGSYEQYF
clone size: -
J gene: TRBJ2-7
D gene: TRBD1
V gene: TRBV28

CDR3 DNA: TGTGCCAGTAGTATGAGACAGGGGTCAAATGAGCAGTTCTTC
CDR3 protein: CASSMRQGSNEQFF
clone size: -
J gene: TRBJ2-1
D gene: TRBD1
V gene: TRBV19

CDR3 DNA: TGTGCCAGCAGCCAAATCGGGACAGGCTATAGCAATCAGCCCCAGCATTTT
CDR3 protein: CASSQIGTGYSNQPQHF
clone size: few
J gene: TRBJ1-5
D gene: TRBD1
V gene: TRBV7-9

CDR3 DNA: TGCGCCAGCAGTGAGCGGGGGATAACCTATGGCTACACCTTC
CDR3 protein: CASSERGITYGYTF
clone size: -
J gene: TRBJ1-2
D gene: -
V gene: TRBV10-1

CDR3 DNA: TGTGCCAGTAGTAGCCGCACCGGGACAGGGGGCCATGGGCCCCAGCATTTT
CDR3 protein: CASSSRTGTGGHGPQHF
clone size: -
J gene: TRBJ1-5
D gene: TRBD1
V gene: TRBV19

CDR3 DNA: TGTGCCAGCAGCTGGACAGGGGGCGCAGATACGCAGTATTTT
CDR3 protein: CASSWTGGADTQYF
clone size: -
J gene: TRBJ2-3
D gene: TRBD1
V gene: TRBV5-4

CDR3 DNA: TGTGCTAGTGCAGCTAGCGGGGGAAATACGCAGTATTTT
CDR3 protein: CASAASGGNTQYF
clone size: -
J gene: TRBJ2-3
D gene: TRBD2
V gene: TRBV12-5

CDR3 DNA: TGTGCCAGCTCACCAGCGGCACCCGACGCCAATCAGCCCCAGCATTTT
CDR3 protein: CASSPAAPDANQPQHF
clone size: -
J gene: TRBJ1-5
D gene: -
V gene: TRBV18

CDR3 DNA: TGTGCCAGCAGCCCGACTAGCGGGGTTTACAATGAGCAGTTCTTC
CDR3 protein: CASSPTSGVYNEQFF
clone size: -
J gene: TRBJ2-1
D gene: TRBD2
V gene: TRBV11-2

CDR3 DNA: TGTGCCAGCAGCTTACAGGGTTCAAACATTCAGTACTTC
CDR3 protein: CASSLQGSNIQYF
clone size: -
J gene: TRBJ2-4
D gene: -
V gene: TRBV7-3

CDR3 DNA: TGTGCCACCAGCGATAAGCGGGGCACTAGCACAGATACGCAGTATTTT
CDR3 protein: CATSDKRGTSTDTQYF
clone size: -
J gene: TRBJ2-3
D gene: TRBD2
V gene: TRBV15

CDR3 DNA: TGTGCCAGCAGCGTAAGCGGGGGTAGCGGGTACGAGCAGTACTTC
CDR3 protein: CASSVSGGSGYEQYF
clone size: -
J gene: TRBJ2-7
D gene: TRBD2
V gene: TRBV9

CDR3 DNA: TGTGCCAGTAGGGGCCCAGCAGGGGCTGGGGCCAACGTCCTGACTTTC
CDR3 protein: CASRGPAGAGANVLTF
clone size: -
J gene: TRBJ2-6
D gene: -
V gene: TRBV19

CDR3 DNA: TGTGCCAGCAGCTTACTCCCCTCCAATGAGCAGTTCTTC
CDR3 protein: CASSLLPSNEQFF
clone size: -
J gene: TRBJ2-1
D gene: -
V gene: TRBV7-9

CDR3 DNA: TGTGCCAGCAGTGAGACAGGGGGCGAGAATTCACCCCTCCACTTT
CDR3 protein: CASSETGGENSPLHF
clone size: -
J gene: TRBJ1-6
D gene: TRBD1
V gene: TRBV28

CDR3 DNA: TGTGCCAGCGAACCAGCGGGGGGGCATGGTGAGCAGTTCTTC
CDR3 protein: CASEPAGGHGEQFF
clone size: -
J gene: TRBJ2-1
D gene: TRBD2
V gene: TRBV2